These T cell receptor beta chains were read from a single sample in a study of beta chain features in type 1 diabetes. The protocol was immunoSEQ multiplex PCR, while the TCRdb copy is restricted to in-frame clones and leaves out a portion. The repertoire consists of hundreds of thousands of clones, with approximately 30% occurring once and the leading ten covering 0.05% to 0.065%. The specimen was naive CD4+ T cells from blood. These receptors all come from a young man in good health. The CDR3 runs from the conserved cysteine through the conserved F or W. Each record gives: J gene, V gene, clone size, D gene, CDR3 protein, CDR3 DNA. The D gene is left open where the match is weak. The size entry is marked missing in some rows and otherwise reads once, few, many or a size class.

>TRBJ2-7|TRBV7-6|few|NA
CASSFSGSYEQYF
TGTGCCAGCAGCTTTTCGGGAAGCTACGAGCAGTACTTC
>TRBJ2-7|TRBV29-1|few|TRBD2
CSVEGPSGYEQYF
TGCAGCGTTGAAGGTCCTAGCGGCTACGAGCAGTACTTC
>TRBJ2-1|TRBV7-6|NA|NA
CASSLRGPADEQFF
TGTGCCAGCAGCTTAAGGGGTCCAGCGGATGAGCAGTTCTTC
>TRBJ2-1|TRBV7-9|NA|NA
CASSLAGKLAQFF
TGTGCCAGCAGCTTAGCTGGTAAACTAGCGCAGTTCTTC
>TRBJ1-1|TRBV5-1|few|NA
CASSFTGNTEAFF
TGCGCCAGCAGCTTTACAGGGAACACTGAAGCTTTCTTT
>TRBJ2-1|TRBV11-2|few|TRBD2
CASSSFRVAGGDEQFF
TGTGCCAGCAGCTCCTTCCGGGTAGCGGGAGGGGATGAGCAGTTCTTC
>TRBJ2-7|TRBV29-1|NA|TRBD1
CSVATGGRQYF
TGCAGCGTTGCGACAGGGGGACGGCAGTACTTC
>TRBJ2-1|TRBV15|few|NA
CATSRVPYNEQFF
TGTGCCACCAGCAGAGTCCCCTACAATGAGCAGTTCTTC
>TRBJ2-7|TRBV29-1|NA|TRBD2
CSVGILTARTSGRAKSYEQYF
TGCAGCGTTGGAATTCTGACAGCCCGGACTAGCGGGAGGGCCAAATCCTACGAGCAGTACTTC
>TRBJ2-3|TRBV29-1|few|TRBD2
CSIRLAGEADTQYF
TGCAGCATACGACTAGCGGGAGAGGCAGATACGCAGTATTTT
>TRBJ1-4|TRBV30|NA|NA
CAWSQDRNEKLFF
TGTGCCTGGAGCCAGGACAGAAATGAAAAACTGTTTTTT
>TRBJ2-4|TRBV28|once|TRBD1
CASSLMRGQGDIQYF
TGTGCCAGCAGTTTAATGAGGGGACAGGGTGACATTCAGTACTTC
>TRBJ2-7|TRBV18|few|TRBD1
CASSSDRGNEQYF
TGTGCCAGCTCGTCAGACAGGGGAAACGAGCAGTACTTC
>TRBJ2-3|TRBV29-1|NA|NA
CSVDPTNTDTQYF
TGCAGCGTTGATCCTACCAATACAGATACGCAGTATTTT
>TRBJ2-3|TRBV25-1|few|TRBD1
CASSDPTGSDTQYF
TGTGCCAGCAGTGACCCGACAGGGTCCGATACGCAGTATTTT
>TRBJ2-1|TRBV5-6|few|NA
CASSFNLAGQFF
TGTGCCAGCAGCTTTAATCTCGCGGGTCAGTTCTTC
>TRBJ2-1|TRBV14|NA|NA
CASSQARTLYNEQFF
TGTGCCAGCAGCCAAGCCCGAACGCTTTACAATGAGCAGTTCTTC
>TRBJ1-1|TRBV5-1|NA|NA
CASSLTRGLTEAFF
TGCGCCAGCAGCTTGACCAGGGGACTCACTGAAGCTTTCTTT
>TRBJ1-1|TRBV28|few|NA
CASSSEGREAFF
TGTGCCAGCAGTTCCGAAGGGCGTGAGGCTTTCTTT
>TRBJ2-5|TRBV7-2|few|NA
CASSPSPWAGYQETQYF
TGTGCCAGCAGCCCATCGCCCTGGGCGGGGTACCAAGAGACCCAGTACTTC
>TRBJ2-3|TRBV13|NA|TRBD2
CASSPGTSYTDTQYF
TGTGCCAGCAGTCCCGGGACTAGCTATACAGATACGCAGTATTTT
>TRBJ2-1|TRBV4-1|NA|NA
CASSQPLSSYNEQFF
TGCGCCAGCAGCCAACCCCTATCCTCCTACAATGAGCAGTTCTTC
>TRBJ2-1|TRBV29-1|few|TRBD2
CSVRSGTSGRREQFF
TGCAGCGTAAGGAGCGGGACTAGCGGTCGGCGCGAGCAGTTCTTC
>TRBJ1-5|TRBV30|few|NA
CAWRRGGLPTQHF
TGTGCCTGGAGGCGCGGGGGGCTCCCCACCCAGCATTTT
>TRBJ2-2|TRBV5-6|NA|TRBD1
CASSQDRENTGELFF
TGTGCCAGCAGCCAGGACAGGGAAAACACCGGGGAGCTGTTTTTT
>TRBJ2-1|TRBV6-1|few|TRBD1
CASRLDRGQYNEQFF
TGTGCCAGCAGATTGGACAGGGGGCAGTACAATGAGCAGTTCTTC
>TRBJ2-7|TRBV9|NA|NA
CASSVGTTSYEQYF
TGTGCCAGCAGCGTTGGGACAACCTCCTACGAGCAGTACTTC
>TRBJ2-7|TRBV7-9|NA|NA
CASSLAPGEADEQYF
TGTGCCAGCAGCTTAGCGCCAGGGGAGGCGGACGAGCAGTACTTC
>TRBJ1-4|TRBV29-1|few|TRBD1
CSVWGQTNEKLFF
TGCAGCGTTTGGGGACAGACTAATGAAAAACTGTTTTTT
>TRBJ2-7|TRBV18|once|TRBD1
CASSPDRGLSSSYEQYF
TGTGCCAGCTCACCAGACAGGGGGCTCTCCTCTTCCTACGAGCAGTACTTC
>TRBJ1-1|TRBV10-3|NA|NA
CAISNALNTEAFF
TGTGCCATCAGCAATGCCTTGAACACTGAAGCTTTCTTT
>TRBJ1-5|TRBV18|NA|TRBD1
CASSSQGSNQPQHF
TGTGCCAGCTCGTCACAGGGGAGCAATCAGCCCCAGCATTTT
>TRBJ1-3|TRBV30|few|NA
CAWSPDSGNTIYF
TGTGCCTGGAGCCCGGATTCTGGAAACACCATATATTTT
>TRBJ2-1|TRBV6-5|NA|NA
CASSYDNEQFF
TGTGCCAGCAGTTACGACAATGAGCAGTTCTTC
>TRBJ2-7|TRBV13|few|NA
CASRDYVRGRHEQYF
TGTGCCAGCAGGGATTATGTCAGGGGTAGACACGAGCAGTACTTC
>TRBJ2-7|TRBV4-1|NA|TRBD1
CASSRDRVGYEQYF
TGCGCCAGCAGCCGCGACAGGGTTGGTTACGAGCAGTACTTC
>TRBJ2-7|TRBV29-1|NA|NA
CSVGFVYEQYF
TGCAGCGTTGGGTTTGTCTACGAGCAGTACTTC
>TRBJ1-2|TRBV6-5|once|NA
CASRTLSASGYTF
TGTGCCAGCAGGACACTATCAGCGAGCGGCTACACCTTC
>TRBJ1-1|TRBV9|NA|NA
CASSVKGRNTEAFF
TGTGCCAGCAGCGTGAAGGGACGGAACACTGAAGCTTTCTTT
>TRBJ1-1|TRBV30|NA|NA
CAWNPQANTEAFF
TGTGCCTGGAATCCCCAGGCGAACACTGAAGCTTTCTTT
>TRBJ2-1|TRBV29-1|NA|NA
CSVETGNEQFF
TGCAGCGTGGAAACCGGCAATGAGCAGTTCTTC
>TRBJ2-5|TRBV5-1|NA|TRBD2
CASSLLAGSQETQYF
TGCGCCAGCAGCTTGCTAGCGGGGTCCCAAGAGACCCAGTACTTC
>TRBJ2-7|TRBV2|few|TRBD2
CASSLAGGHEQYF
TGTGCCAGCAGCTTAGCGGGAGGGCACGAGCAGTACTTC
>TRBJ2-7|TRBV18|few|NA
CASSPKLAGVNLGLYYEQYF
TGTGCCAGCTCACCAAAATTGGCAGGGGTTAATCTAGGCCTCTACTACGAGCAGTACTTC
>TRBJ2-7|TRBV4-1|NA|TRBD1
CASRQGTGTGNYEQYF
TGCGCCAGCAGACAAGGAACCGGGACAGGGAACTACGAGCAGTACTTC
>TRBJ2-1|TRBV6-5|NA|TRBD2
CASSYSGTSFNEQFF
TGTGCCAGCAGCTACTCCGGGACTAGCTTCAATGAGCAGTTCTTC
>TRBJ2-3|TRBV6-5|NA|NA
CASSLRDTQYF
TGTGCCAGCAGTTTGAGGGATACGCAGTATTTT
>TRBJ1-1|TRBV28|few|NA
CASSLSRVTAFF
TGTGCCAGCAGCCTATCCAGGGTAACAGCTTTCTTT
>TRBJ1-1|TRBV28|NA|NA
CASSDRGKDTEAFF
TGTGCCAGCAGTGACCGTGGCAAAGACACTGAAGCTTTCTTT
>TRBJ2-5|TRBV7-2|NA|TRBD1
CASTFAGGEKTQYF
TGTGCCAGCACCTTCGCAGGGGGCGAAAAGACCCAGTACTTC